A single sample is the source of the 6 T cell receptor beta chains below, sequenced in a study of T cells in narcolepsy. The data were produced by immunoSEQ multiplex PCR, yet TCRdb's version contains in-frame clones alone and is incomplete. The sample has approximately 25,000 clones, approximately 78% seen once. Sequencing input: CD45RA- memory CD4+ T cells from PBMCs. The receptors shown here come from a human donor with narcolepsy.

V is TRBV7-2 and J is TRBJ1-2; 11 nucleotides align to TRBD1. Trimming took 3 bases from V and 8 from J; bases not matched to a gene: 14. Germline V gene sequence: CDR1 SGHTA, CDR2 FQGNSA. The CDR3 runs to 17 residues. The chain's CDR3 is CASSLPPGQGARLGYTF. The CDR3 DNA reads TGTGCCAGCAGCTTGCCTCCCGGACAGGGGGCGCGGTTGGGCTACACCTTC.

The chain links TRBV14 to TRBJ1-2, with D maybe TRBD1 (5 bases). The CDR3 sequence is 17 residues long. Germline CDR1 reads SGHDN; CDR2 reads FVKESK. The germline V and J ends were trimmed by 5 bases and 4 bases, with 23 bases remaining between them. DNA of the CDR3: TGTGCCAGCAGCTCTTCGACACGGGCCGGGACGGTCTATGGCTACACCTTC. This gives the protein CASSSSTRAGTVYGYTF.

The chain couples TRBV23-1 to TRBJ2-2, with 7 bases matching TRBD1. TRBV23-1 carries the ORF label, with uncertain function. The CDR3 is 17 amino acids. J lost 7 bases, V lost 0 bases, and 11 bases had no gene match. The CDR3 region is CASSQSDRDREIGELFF. Written as DNA, the CDR3 is TGCGCCAGCAGTCAATCTGACCGCGACAGGGAGATCGGGGAGCTGTTTTTT.

This clone came up once. The rearrangement uses TRBV5-4 and TRBJ1-5; the D gene is possibly TRBD1 (6 bases). Trimming cost V 1 base and J 4 bases, with 9 bases left between them. There are 14 residues in the CDR3. Germline assignment: CDR1 SGHNT and CDR2 YYREEE (reference sequence). The CDR3 protein is CASSLPGANQPQHF. DNA for the CDR3: TGTGCCAGCAGCTTGCCAGGGGCTAATCAGCCCCAGCATTTT.

The chain carries TRBV4-1 and TRBJ2-7; D not resolved. The CDR3 runs 13 residues. V was cut by 4 bases and J by 3 bases, with 10 bases left in between. Germline V gene data show CDR1 as MGHRA and CDR2 as YSYEKL. The CDR3 DNA is TGCGCCAGCAGCCCCAAAGGTGGCTACGAGCAGTACTTC. It translates to CASSPKGGYEQYF.

CDR3 residues: CASSRTGRNTEAFF. As DNA, the CDR3 is TGTGCCAGCAGTAGGACAGGTAGGAACACTGAAGCTTTCTTT. The J gene is TRBJ1-1, the V gene TRBV6-5; the match to TRBD1 covers 7 bases. Germline V gene lookup returns CDR1 MNHEY and CDR2 SVGAGI. V dropped 5 bases and J dropped 1; count of bases not matched to a gene: 4. This CDR3 spans 14 amino acids.